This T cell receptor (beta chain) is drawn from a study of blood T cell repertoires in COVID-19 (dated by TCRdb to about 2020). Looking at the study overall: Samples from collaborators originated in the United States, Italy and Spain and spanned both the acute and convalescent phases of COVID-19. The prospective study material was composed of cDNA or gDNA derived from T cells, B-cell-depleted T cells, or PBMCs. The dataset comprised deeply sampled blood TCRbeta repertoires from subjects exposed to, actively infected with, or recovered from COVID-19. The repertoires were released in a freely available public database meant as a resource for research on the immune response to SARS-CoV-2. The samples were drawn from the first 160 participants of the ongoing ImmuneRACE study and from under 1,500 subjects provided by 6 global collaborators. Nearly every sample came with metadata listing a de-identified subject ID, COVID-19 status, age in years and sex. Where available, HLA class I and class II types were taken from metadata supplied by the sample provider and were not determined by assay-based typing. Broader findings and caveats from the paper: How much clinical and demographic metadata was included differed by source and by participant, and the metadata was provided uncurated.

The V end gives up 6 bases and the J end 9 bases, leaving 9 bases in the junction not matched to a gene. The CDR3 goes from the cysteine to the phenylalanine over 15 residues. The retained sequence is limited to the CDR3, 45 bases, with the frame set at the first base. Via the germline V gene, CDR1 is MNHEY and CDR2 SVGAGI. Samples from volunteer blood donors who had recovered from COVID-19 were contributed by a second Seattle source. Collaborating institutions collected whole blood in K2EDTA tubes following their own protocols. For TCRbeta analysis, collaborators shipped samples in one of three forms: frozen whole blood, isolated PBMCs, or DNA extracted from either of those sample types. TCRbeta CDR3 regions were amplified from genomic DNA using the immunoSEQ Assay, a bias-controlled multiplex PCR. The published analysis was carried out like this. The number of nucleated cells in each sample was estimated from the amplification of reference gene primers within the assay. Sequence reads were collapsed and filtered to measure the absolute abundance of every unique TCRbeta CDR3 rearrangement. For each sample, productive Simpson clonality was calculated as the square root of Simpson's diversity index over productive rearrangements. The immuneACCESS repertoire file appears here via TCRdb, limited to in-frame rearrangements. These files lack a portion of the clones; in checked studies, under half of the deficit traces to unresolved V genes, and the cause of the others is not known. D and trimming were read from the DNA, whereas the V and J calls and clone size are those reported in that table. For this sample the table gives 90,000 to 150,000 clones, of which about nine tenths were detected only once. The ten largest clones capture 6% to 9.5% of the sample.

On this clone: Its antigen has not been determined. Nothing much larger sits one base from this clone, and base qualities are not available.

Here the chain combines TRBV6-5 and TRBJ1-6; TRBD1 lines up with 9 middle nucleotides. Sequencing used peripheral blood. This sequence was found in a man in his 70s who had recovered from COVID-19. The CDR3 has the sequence CASSYEPGQGSPLHF. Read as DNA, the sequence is TGTGCCAGCAGCTACGAACCGGGACAGGGTTCACCCCTCCACTTT.